Here is one T cell receptor (beta chain) with its context. Germline V CDR1 and CDR2: SGHTA, FQGTGA. V was pared by 5 bases and J by 0 bases, with 11 bases between. This CDR3 contains 15 residues. This entry is derived from a study of shared clonotypes between healthy human individuals. Sequencing used immunoSEQ multiplex PCR; TCRdb keeps in-frame clones, though not all of them. This sample carries around 2.1 million clones, around 95% of them seen once, and the ten largest clones take more than 0.1%. V is TRBV7-3 and J is TRBJ2-1; a possible D gene is TRBD2 (6 bases). This clonotype originated in a man younger than 35 in good health. Sequences were obtained from naive CD4+ T cells sorted from blood. Subset given: CD45RA+ positively selected. The CDR3 loop reads CASSPLGGSYNEQFF. The CDR3 DNA reads TGTGCCAGCAGCCCCCTGGGGGGCTCCTACAATGAGCAGTTCTTC.